These 9 T cell receptor beta chains originate from one sample sequenced in a study of Ad26.COV2.S vaccination and SARS-CoV-2 variants. Profiling relied on immunoSEQ multiplex PCR, and the TCRdb table lists in-frame clones only, not all of them. The sample holds about 390,000 clones, 88% seen once. Treatment noted: some 20 received Ad26.COV2.S at low or high dose, single or two shots; several received placebo; per-sample allocation not given. It was on day 63 after the first vaccine or placebo injection that samples were taken. The sample consisted of peripheral blood, taken in a trial of Ad26.COV2.S vaccine versus placebo. These receptors were obtained from a person between 18 and 60 years old who received the Ad26.COV2.S COVID-19 vaccine or a placebo.

CDR3 residues: CASSEVGRTEAFF. CDR3 sequence (DNA): TGTGCCAGCAGTGAGGTCGGGAGAACTGAAGCTTTCTTT. The genes are TRBV6-1 and TRBJ1-1; D is undetermined. This CDR3 is 13 amino acids long. Germline-derived CDR1 and CDR2 are MNHNS and SASEGT. V gave up 3 bases and J gave up 5 bases, with 10 bases separating them.

The V gene is TRBV15, the J gene TRBJ1-3; unclear D gene. The V gene lost 3 bases and the J gene lost 0 bases, with 6 bases spanning the gap. CDR1 and CDR2 (germline): LNHNV, YYDKDF (reference sequence). The CDR3 is 14 amino acids. The CDR3 loop reads CATSSLTSGNTIYF. CDR3 bases: TGTGCCACCAGCAGCCTAACCTCTGGAAACACCATATATTTT.

This clone has just one count. V and J are TRBV7-8 and TRBJ1-2; tentatively, D is TRBD1 (5 bases). CDR1 and CDR2 (germline): SGHVS, FQNEAQ. This CDR3 spans 13 amino acids. V gave up 5 bases and J gave up 10 bases, with 17 bases separating them. CDR3 sequence: CASSTRTLNDYTF. CDR3 bases: TGTGCCAGCAGCACGCGGACACTTAATGACTACACCTTC. Filled out from reference TRBV7-8 and TRBJ1-2, the complete variable domain reads GAGVSQSPRYKVAKRGQDVALRCDPISGHVSLFWYQQALGQGPEFLTYFQNEAQLDKSGLPSDRFFAERPEGSVSTLKIQRTQQEDSAVYLCASSTRTLNDYTFGSGTRLTVV.

The V and J genes are TRBV5-4 and TRBJ2-3, with 7 nucleotides matching TRBD2. This CDR3 is built from 16 residues. Germline V gene sequence: CDR1 SGHNT, CDR2 YYREEE (reference sequence). With 0 bases clipped from V and 3 bases from J, the junction kept 7 bases outside the gene matches. The CDR3 nucleotides read TGTGCCAGCAGCTTGGCCTCGGGTAGCGGGACAGATACGCAGTATTTT. It translates to CASSLASGSGTDTQYF.

This chain joins TRBV6-1 and TRBJ1-2; D is unclear. The V and J ends lost 2 bases and 8 bases respectively, with 15 bases between them. The CDR3 extends over 14 amino acids. Germline V gene lookup returns CDR1 MNHNS and CDR2 SASEGT. CDR3 DNA: TGTGCCAGCAGTGAAAGGGTTACGGGAGGGGGCTACACCTTC. Its translation: CASSERVTGGGYTF.

The V and J genes are TRBV6-1 and TRBJ2-7; tentatively, D is TRBD2 (5 bases). Per germline, CDR1 MNHNS and CDR2 SASEGT. Trimming stripped 1 base from V and 3 bases from J, with 7 bases between. The CDR3 runs to 13 residues. This chain's CDR3 is CASSEVGIYEQYF. The CDR3, as DNA: TGTGCCAGCAGTGAAGTCGGGATCTACGAGCAGTACTTC.

V usage is TRBV18 and J usage is TRBJ1-2; D is uncertain. V lost 6 bases and J lost 7, with 12 bases in between. In germline, CDR1 is KGHSH, CDR2 LQKENI. The CDR3 contains 12 residues. CDR3 DNA sequence: TGTGCCAGCTCGCCTGTTTCGGGTGGCTACACCTTC. Translating it yields CASSPVSGGYTF.

V usage is TRBV6-2 or TRBV6-3 and J usage is TRBJ2-5; no clear D. CDR3 length: 10 amino acids. The ends were cut back, 6 bases at V and 4 bases at J, with 3 bases in the middle. Per the germline V gene, CDR1 is MNHEY and CDR2 is SVGEGT. The CDR3 bases are TGTGCCAGCAGCCGAGAGACCCAGTACTTC. Its translation: CASSRETQYF.

The chain uses TRBV2 and TRBJ2-3; 10 bases are shared with TRBD2. This CDR3 is built from 15 residues. The germline gives CDR1 SNHLY, CDR2 FYNNEI. After removal of 6 bases from V and 1 base from J, the junction contained 4 bases not matched to a gene. This CDR3 reads CASSPGLAGTDTQYF. CDR3 DNA sequence: TGTGCCAGCAGCCCCGGACTAGCGGGCACAGATACGCAGTATTTT.